This T cell receptor (beta chain) came from a study of OX40 agonist ivuxolimab in advanced cancers. General notes on the study: Ivuxolimab was a fully human IgG2 agonistic monoclonal antibody targeting the costimulatory receptor OX40 (CD134). The monotherapy dose-escalation portion (N ≈ 57 patients) of the phase I ivuxolimab trial is reported in the paper. Intravenous ivuxolimab was administered to patients every 2 weeks at six dose levels: 0.01, 0.1, 0.3, 1.5, 3 and 10 mg/kg. Partial responses occurred in three dose-escalation patients, of whom one had hepatocellular carcinoma and two had cutaneous melanoma. Among the 50 to 55 dose-escalation patients, some 19 had hepatocellular carcinoma, 15 melanoma, 9 renal cell carcinoma and 9 head and neck cancer. In the dose-escalation cohort, around four fifths of patients were male, and the mean age was 60 years with a range of roughly 23 to 79. Patients were allowed to have had prior anti-PD-1, anti-PD-L1 or anti-CTLA-4 therapy, and roughly 40% of the dose-escalation patients had previously received checkpoint inhibitors. The point of sequencing TCRbeta in the periphery was to test whether ivuxolimab changed TCR sequence diversity and drove clonal T-cell expansion.

The trial excluded patients who had a history of autoimmune disease or were on systemic immunosuppression. Peripheral blood for TCR sequencing was drawn from every dose cohort at baseline, at cycle 4 day 1 and at cycle 7 day 1. Samples were obtained from an open-label, multicenter, first-in-human phase I dose-escalation trial of ivuxolimab. Adults with locally advanced or metastatic head and neck squamous cell, hepatocellular, melanoma or renal cell carcinoma were enrolled in the trial. Before TCR sequencing, CD4+ T cells and CD8+ T cells were sorted from peripheral blood as separate populations. This clone has just a few counts. What this receptor recognizes is not known. The record has no base qualities; no much larger clone is one base away. To sequence the TCRbeta CDR3 region, genomic DNA was isolated from the sorted cells. The immunoSEQ Assay was used for sequencing of TCRbeta CDR3 regions. Imported from immuneACCESS, the table was reduced by TCRdb to in-frame sequences with V and J called. These copies leave out some clones; in studies compared against another copy, an unresolved V gene accounts for under half, and the cause of the remainder is not known. This sample lists roughly 48,000 clones; about four fifths were detected once. The ten top clones hold roughly 2.1% of the sample.

Taken from the germline V gene, the CDR1 and CDR2 loops are SGDLS and YYNGEE. Cut back by 4 bases and 2 bases, the V and J ends lie 8 bases apart. Spanning cysteine to phenylalanine, the CDR3 consists of 13 amino acids. The DNA shown is the 39-base CDR3, in frame from base 1. Findings and caveats that apply to the study as a whole: In the 0.1-3.0 mg/kg groups, partial responders were among the patients with the lowest normalized peripheral clonal expansion, particularly in CD8+ T cells. On average, CD8+ T cells showed more expanded clones than CD4+ T cells after ivuxolimab. At doses of 0.1 to 3.0 mg/kg, clonal expansion of both CD4+ and CD8+ T cells in blood was seen between baseline and week 6. The antigen specificity of the peripheral T cells that underwent clonal expansion was not determined. Low levels of normalized T-cell clonal expansion were also seen in some nonresponding patients.

The origin of this receptor is an adult with an advanced solid tumor such as melanoma, head and neck, liver or kidney cancer. Recombination connected TRBV9 to TRBJ2-3; the D gene is perhaps TRBD1 or TRBD2, each of them matching over 5 bases. The source was CD4+ or CD8+ T cells sorted from blood, collected in a trial of the OX40 agonist ivuxolimab. The sequence in DNA is TGTGCCAGCAGCTTTGGGACCACAGATACGCAGTATTTT. It translates to CASSFGTTDTQYF.